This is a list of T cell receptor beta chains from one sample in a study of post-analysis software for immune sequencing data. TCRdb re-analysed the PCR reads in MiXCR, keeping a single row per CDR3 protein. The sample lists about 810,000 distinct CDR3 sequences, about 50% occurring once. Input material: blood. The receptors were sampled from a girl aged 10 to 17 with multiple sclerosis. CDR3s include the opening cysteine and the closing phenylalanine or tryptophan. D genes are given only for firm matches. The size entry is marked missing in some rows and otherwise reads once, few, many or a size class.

DNA: TGTGCCAGCAGCGACGGGGGCGGGAGTTCTTTTAGTTCCGCCTTCTCCTACAATGAGCAGTTCTTC
CDR3: CASSDGGGSSFSSAFSYNEQFF
size: .
V: TRBV6-2/TRBV6-3
D: .
J: TRBJ2-1

DNA: TGCGCCAGCAGCTTGGGGCTAGCGGGAGATCCTTATGAGCAGTTCTTC
CDR3: CASSLGLAGDPYEQFF
size: .
V: TRBV5-1
D: TRBD2
J: TRBJ2-1

DNA: TGTGCCAGCAGTTGGACTAGCGGGAGCGGGGAGCTGTTTTTT
CDR3: CASSWTSGSGELFF
size: .
V: TRBV27
D: TRBD2
J: TRBJ2-2

DNA: TGTGCCAGCTCACCGAACACAGGGGGCGCGGGGGCTTTTCAGTACTTC
CDR3: CASSPNTGGAGAFQYF
size: .
V: TRBV18
D: TRBD1
J: TRBJ2-4

DNA: TGCAGCGTTGAAGATCTTGGGACTAGCGGGATCTCAGGGCAGTTCTTC
CDR3: CSVEDLGTSGISGQFF
size: few
V: TRBV29-1
D: TRBD2
J: TRBJ2-1

DNA: TGCGCCAGCAACAACAATATCTACGAGCAGTACTTC
CDR3: CASNNNIYEQYF
size: few
V: TRBV5-1
D: .
J: TRBJ2-7

DNA: TGTGCCAGCAGTTACGGGTTAGCGGGAGGTCTGGGCATTCAGTACTTC
CDR3: CASSYGLAGGLGIQYF
size: once
V: TRBV6-2/TRBV6-3
D: TRBD2
J: TRBJ2-4

DNA: TGTGCCAGCAGCTTAGCAGCGGGGGACCTTTTTTGGTACTTC
CDR3: CASSLAAGDLFWYF
size: few
V: TRBV7-2
D: TRBD2
J: TRBJ2-7

DNA: TGCAGCGTCGGGGACAGCCAGATCTATGGCTACACCTTC
CDR3: CSVGDSQIYGYTF
size: .
V: TRBV29-1
D: TRBD1
J: TRBJ1-2

DNA: TGTGCCTGGAGTGTGGAAGGGATGGTCTATGGCTACACCTTC
CDR3: CAWSVEGMVYGYTF
size: .
V: TRBV30
D: .
J: TRBJ1-2

DNA: TGCAGTGCTAGCGGACAGGGGGGGCACGGCTACACCTTC
CDR3: CSASGQGGHGYTF
size: .
V: TRBV20-1
D: TRBD1
J: TRBJ1-2

DNA: TGCAGCGTTGGGAGGCAGGGAGGTGACGAGCAGTACTTC
CDR3: CSVGRQGGDEQYF
size: .
V: TRBV29-1
D: .
J: TRBJ2-7

DNA: TGCAGCGTTTTTGCGGGAGGGTTTGAGCAGTTCTTC
CDR3: CSVFAGGFEQFF
size: few
V: TRBV29-1
D: TRBD2
J: TRBJ2-1

DNA: TGCGCCAGCAGCCAGAGACTAGGGGGAAGTAATGAAAAACTGTTTTTT
CDR3: CASSQRLGGSNEKLFF
size: few
V: TRBV4-1
D: .
J: TRBJ1-4

DNA: TGTGCCAGCAGCCAATCACTAGCGGGAGTCTCCTACGAGCAGTACTTC
CDR3: CASSQSLAGVSYEQYF
size: .
V: TRBV3-1
D: TRBD2
J: TRBJ2-7

DNA: TGCGCCAGCAGCCAAGAATCCGCAGATACGCAGTATTTT
CDR3: CASSQESADTQYF
size: once
V: TRBV4-1
D: .
J: TRBJ2-3

DNA: TGTGCCATCAGTGAGGGACAGGGGAGATACAATGAGCAGTTCTTC
CDR3: CAISEGQGRYNEQFF
size: .
V: TRBV10-3
D: TRBD1
J: TRBJ2-1

DNA: TGTGCCATCGGGACAGAAGAGACCCAGTACTTC
CDR3: CAIGTEETQYF
size: .
V: TRBV10-3
D: TRBD1
J: TRBJ2-5

DNA: TGCAGCGTATCGACAGGCCCCCAAGAGACCCAGTACTTC
CDR3: CSVSTGPQETQYF
size: few
V: TRBV29-1
D: .
J: TRBJ2-5

DNA: TGTGCCAGCAGTTACATCAGGCGGGTTCGAGGCGATAGCAATCAGCCCCAGCATTTT
CDR3: CASSYIRRVRGDSNQPQHF
size: .
V: TRBV6-2/TRBV6-3
D: .
J: TRBJ1-5

DNA: TGCGCCAGCAGCTTGGGACAGCCGGCCTACGAGCAGTACTTC
CDR3: CASSLGQPAYEQYF
size: .
V: TRBV5-1
D: .
J: TRBJ2-7

DNA: TGTGCCAGCAGTTCCCAGGGGGGAAGCACTGAAGCTTTCTTT
CDR3: CASSSQGGSTEAFF
size: .
V: TRBV28
D: TRBD1
J: TRBJ1-1

DNA: TGTGCCAGCAGTTCTGGGACGGAGTATGGCGGCTACACCTTC
CDR3: CASSSGTEYGGYTF
size: few
V: TRBV6-5
D: .
J: TRBJ1-2

DNA: TGTGCCAGCAGTCCCAGGACACCGCGGGGCTACACCTTC
CDR3: CASSPRTPRGYTF
size: .
V: TRBV27
D: .
J: TRBJ1-2

DNA: TGTGCCATCAGTGCGTGGGACCCTAACACCGGGGAGCTGTTTTTT
CDR3: CAISAWDPNTGELFF
size: .
V: TRBV10-3
D: .
J: TRBJ2-2

DNA: TGTGCCAGCAGCCAAGGGGGCAGGGCGTCTGGCTATGGCTACACCTTC
CDR3: CASSQGGRASGYGYTF
size: .
V: TRBV3-1
D: .
J: TRBJ1-2

DNA: TGTGCCAGCAGCTTTAGACAGGGGAGTTCACCCCTCCACTTT
CDR3: CASSFRQGSSPLHF
size: .
V: TRBV12-3/TRBV12-4
D: TRBD1
J: TRBJ1-6

DNA: TGCAGCGTTGAAGATGGGCCCGGACAGGGCGCCGGTCATGAGCAGTTCTTC
CDR3: CSVEDGPGQGAGHEQFF
size: once
V: TRBV29-1
D: TRBD1
J: TRBJ2-1

DNA: TGCGCCAGCAGCTTGGTTCTAGCGGGGGGGATTGATGAGCAGTTCTTC
CDR3: CASSLVLAGGIDEQFF
size: few
V: TRBV5-1
D: TRBD2
J: TRBJ2-1